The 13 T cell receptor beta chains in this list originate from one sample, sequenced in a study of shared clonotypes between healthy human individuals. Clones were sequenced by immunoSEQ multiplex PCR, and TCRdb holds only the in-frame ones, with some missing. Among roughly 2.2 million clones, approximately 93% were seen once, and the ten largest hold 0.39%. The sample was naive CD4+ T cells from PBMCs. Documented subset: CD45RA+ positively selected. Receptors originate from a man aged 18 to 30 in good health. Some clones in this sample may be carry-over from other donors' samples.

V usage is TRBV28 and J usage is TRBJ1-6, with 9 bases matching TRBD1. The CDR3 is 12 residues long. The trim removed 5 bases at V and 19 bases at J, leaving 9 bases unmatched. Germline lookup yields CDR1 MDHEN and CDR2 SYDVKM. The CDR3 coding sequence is TGTGCCAGCAGTCCCGGGACAGGGAATCGGCACTTT. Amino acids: CASSPGTGNRHF. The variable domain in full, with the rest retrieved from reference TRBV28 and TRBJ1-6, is DVKVTQSSRYLVKRTGEKVFLECVQDMDHENMFWYRQDPGLGLRLIYFSYDVKMKEKGDIPEGYSVSREKKERFSLILESASTNQTSMYLCASSPGTGNRHFGNGTRLTVT.

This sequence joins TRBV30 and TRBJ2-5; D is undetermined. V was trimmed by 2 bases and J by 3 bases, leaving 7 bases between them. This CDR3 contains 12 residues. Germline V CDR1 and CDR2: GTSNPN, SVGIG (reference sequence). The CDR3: CAWSLGKETQYF. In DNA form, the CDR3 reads TGTGCCTGGAGTCTTGGGAAAGAGACCCAGTACTTC.

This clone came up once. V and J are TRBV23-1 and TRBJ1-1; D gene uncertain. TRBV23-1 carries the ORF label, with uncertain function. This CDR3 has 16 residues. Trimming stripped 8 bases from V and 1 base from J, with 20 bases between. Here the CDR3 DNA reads TGCGCCAGCGGAATCCCCGGTACGGCGGGGAACACTGAAGCTTTCTTT. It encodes CASGIPGTAGNTEAFF.

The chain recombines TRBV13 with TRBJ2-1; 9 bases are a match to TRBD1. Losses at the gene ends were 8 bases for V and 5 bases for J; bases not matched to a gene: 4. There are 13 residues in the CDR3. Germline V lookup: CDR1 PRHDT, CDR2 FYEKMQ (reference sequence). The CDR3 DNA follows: TGTGCCAGCGGACAGGGGTACGACAATGAGCAGTTCTTC. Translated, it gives CASGQGYDNEQFF.

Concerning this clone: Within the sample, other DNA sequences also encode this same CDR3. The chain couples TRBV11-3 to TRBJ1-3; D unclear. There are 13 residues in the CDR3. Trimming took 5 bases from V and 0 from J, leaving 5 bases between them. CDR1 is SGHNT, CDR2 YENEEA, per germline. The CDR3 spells CASSPGSGNTIYF. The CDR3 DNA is TGTGCCAGCAGCCCCGGCTCTGGAAACACCATATATTTT.

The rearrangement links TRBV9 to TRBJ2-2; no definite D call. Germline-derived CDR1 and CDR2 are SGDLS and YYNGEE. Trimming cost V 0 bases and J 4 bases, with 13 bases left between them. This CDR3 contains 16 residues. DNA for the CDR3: TGTGCCAGCAGCGTAGTAGGCCCGACCACCACCGGGGAGCTGTTTTTT. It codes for CASSVVGPTTTGELFF.

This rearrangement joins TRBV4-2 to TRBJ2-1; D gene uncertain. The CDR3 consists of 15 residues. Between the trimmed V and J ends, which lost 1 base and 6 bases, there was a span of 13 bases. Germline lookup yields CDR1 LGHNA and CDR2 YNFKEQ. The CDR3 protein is CASSQGLRSSNEQFF. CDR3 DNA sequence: TGTGCCAGCAGCCAAGGGCTTAGGTCGAGCAATGAGCAGTTCTTC.

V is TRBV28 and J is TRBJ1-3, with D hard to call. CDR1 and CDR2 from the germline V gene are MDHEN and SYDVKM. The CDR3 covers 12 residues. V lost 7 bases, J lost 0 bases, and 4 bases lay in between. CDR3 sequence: CASTTSGNTIYF. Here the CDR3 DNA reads TGTGCCAGCACCACCTCTGGAAACACCATATATTTT.

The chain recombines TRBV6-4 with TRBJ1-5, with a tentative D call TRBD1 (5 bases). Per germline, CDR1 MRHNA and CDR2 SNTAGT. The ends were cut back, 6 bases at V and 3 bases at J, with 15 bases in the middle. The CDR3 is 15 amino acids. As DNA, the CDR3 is TGTGCCAGCAGAATCGACAGAATTCTCAATCAGCCCCAGCATTTT. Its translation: CASRIDRILNQPQHF.

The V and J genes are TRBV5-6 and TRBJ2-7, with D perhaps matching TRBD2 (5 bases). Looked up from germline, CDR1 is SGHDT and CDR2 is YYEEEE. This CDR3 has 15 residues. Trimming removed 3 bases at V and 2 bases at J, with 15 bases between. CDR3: CASSSQGRTPYEQYF. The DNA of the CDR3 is TGTGCCAGCAGCTCGCAAGGGAGAACACCCTACGAGCAGTACTTC.

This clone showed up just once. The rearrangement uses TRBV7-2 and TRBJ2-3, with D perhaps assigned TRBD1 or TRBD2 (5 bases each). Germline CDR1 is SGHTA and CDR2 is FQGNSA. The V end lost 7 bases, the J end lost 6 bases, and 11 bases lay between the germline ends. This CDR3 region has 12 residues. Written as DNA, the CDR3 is TGTGCCAGCAACCGGGACGGGGATACGCAGTATTTT. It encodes CASNRDGDTQYF.

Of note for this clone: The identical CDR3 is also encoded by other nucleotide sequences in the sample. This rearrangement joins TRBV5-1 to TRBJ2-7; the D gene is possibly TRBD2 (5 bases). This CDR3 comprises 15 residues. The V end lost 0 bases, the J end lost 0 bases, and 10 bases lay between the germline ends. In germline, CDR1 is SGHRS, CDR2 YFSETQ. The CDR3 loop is CASSLVPGSSYEQYF. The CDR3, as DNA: TGCGCCAGCAGCTTGGTTCCGGGAAGCTCCTACGAGCAGTACTTC.

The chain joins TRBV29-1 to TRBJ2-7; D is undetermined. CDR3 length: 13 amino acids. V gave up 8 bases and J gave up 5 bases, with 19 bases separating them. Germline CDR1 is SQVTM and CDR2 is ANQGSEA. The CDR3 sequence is CSPRPDPPHEQYF. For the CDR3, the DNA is TGCAGCCCCCGACCGGACCCGCCCCACGAGCAGTACTTC.